A selection of T cell receptor beta chains follows, all from one sample in a study of blood T cell repertoires in COVID-19. The protocol was immunoSEQ multiplex PCR, while the TCRdb copy is restricted to in-frame clones and leaves out a portion. The data show 150,000 to 200,000 clones, with almost 85% seen just once and 9.5% to 11% held by the top ten. Sequencing input: PBMCs or T cells enriched from blood (not recorded which). The receptors here all came from a man aged 50 to 59 who had recovered from COVID-19. Both conserved end residues are part of each CDR3. The D gene is left open where the match is weak. Clone sizes are given selectively: once, few, many, or a class where the clone is expanded.

.	.	TRBV28	TRBJ1-3	CATQGTGNTIYF	TGTGCCACACAGGGTACTGGAAACACCATATATTTT
many	TRBD2	TRBV7-9	TRBJ2-2	CASSWGSGSQTGELFF	TGTGCCAGCAGCTGGGGTAGCGGGAGTCAGACCGGGGAGCTGTTTTTT
.	.	TRBV5-6	TRBJ2-5	CASSLSHRYQETQYF	TGTGCCAGCAGCTTGAGCCACCGGTACCAAGAGACCCAGTACTTC
.	.	TRBV10-1	TRBJ1-1	CASSDSRDTEAFF	TGCGCCAGCAGTGACAGTCGGGACACTGAAGCTTTCTTT
many	TRBD1	TRBV10-1	TRBJ2-1	CASICPGQIDSRYYNEQFF	TGCGCCAGCATTTGTCCGGGACAGATCGATTCGCGCTACTACAATGAGCAGTTCTTC
.	.	TRBV27	TRBJ1-4	CASSSPGSPQGEKLFF	TGTGCCAGCAGTTCCCCCGGGTCTCCTCAGGGAGAAAAACTGTTTTTT
.	TRBD2	TRBV18	TRBJ2-2	CASSRTSGNTGELFF	TGTGCCAGCTCACGGACTAGCGGGAACACCGGGGAGCTGTTTTTT
.	.	TRBV9	TRBJ1-1	CASKPKTGMNTEAFF	TGTGCCAGCAAGCCTAAGACAGGAATGAACACTGAAGCTTTCTTT
.	TRBD1	TRBV3-1/TRBV3-2	TRBJ1-4	CASSLRQGGNEKLFF	TGTGCCAGCAGCCTCCGACAGGGAGGAAATGAAAAACTGTTTTTT
.	.	TRBV19	TRBJ2-1	CASTHPSGTYNEQFF	TGTGCCAGCACCCATCCTAGTGGCACCTACAATGAGCAGTTCTTC
.	TRBD1	TRBV27	TRBJ1-1	CASSFQGANTEAFF	TGTGCCAGCAGTTTCCAGGGGGCGAACACTGAAGCTTTCTTT
.	TRBD1	TRBV7-8	TRBJ1-5	CASSQGTGFSNQPQHF	TGTGCCAGCAGCCAAGGGACAGGCTTTAGCAATCAGCCCCAGCATTTT
.	TRBD1	TRBV5-6	TRBJ2-7	CASSLSGQGAYEQYF	TGTGCCAGCAGCTTGTCCGGACAGGGGGCCTACGAGCAGTACTTC
few	.	TRBV7-2	TRBJ1-2	CASSLGLRLSYGYTF	TGTGCCAGCAGCTTAGGACTGCGGCTCTCCTATGGCTACACCTTC
.	TRBD2	TRBV5-1	TRBJ2-3	CASSLQLADTDTQYF	TGCGCCAGCAGCTTGCAGCTAGCGGATACAGATACGCAGTATTTT
.	TRBD1	TRBV2	TRBJ2-5	CASTKGQGKRETQYF	TGTGCCAGCACTAAGGGACAGGGGAAGCGGGAGACCCAGTACTTC
.	TRBD1	TRBV6-5	TRBJ1-5	CASSRDRDQPQHF	TGTGCCAGCAGCCGAGACAGGGATCAGCCCCAGCATTTT
.	TRBD1	TRBV11-2	TRBJ1-6	CASSKTGQENSPLHF	TGTGCCAGCAGCAAGACGGGACAGGAGAATTCACCCCTCCACTTT
.	TRBD2	TRBV2	TRBJ2-1	CASSEGLAGGLSYNEQFF	TGTGCCAGCAGTGAAGGGCTAGCGGGAGGGCTCTCCTACAATGAGCAGTTCTTC
.	.	TRBV6-6	TRBJ1-5	CASSPGGAERSNQPQHF	TGTGCCAGCAGTCCCGGCGGGGCAGAAAGAAGCAATCAGCCCCAGCATTTT
few	.	TRBV7-8	TRBJ1-2	CASSLVKTRGSYGYTF	TGTGCCAGCAGCTTAGTGAAGACCCGGGGGAGCTATGGCTACACCTTC
once	TRBD1	TRBV28	TRBJ2-7	CASSIQSGGSYEQYF	TGTGCCAGCAGTATCCAATCAGGGGGCTCCTACGAGCAGTACTTC
.	.	TRBV29-1	TRBJ2-1	CSVVQGSRNEQFF	TGCAGCGTTGTGCAGGGGTCGAGGAATGAGCAGTTCTTC
.	TRBD2	TRBV24-1	TRBJ2-3	CATSGGWGSGSLTDTQYF	TGTGCCACCAGTGGTGGCTGGGGTAGCGGGAGTCTCACAGATACGCAGTATTTT
.	TRBD1	TRBV10-3	TRBJ1-5	CAISEGQGNQPQHF	TGTGCCATCAGTGAAGGACAGGGGAATCAGCCCCAGCATTTT
once	TRBD2	TRBV28	TRBJ2-7	CASSWLAGVQHEQYF	TGTGCCAGCAGTTGGCTAGCGGGAGTGCAACACGAGCAGTACTTC
.	.	TRBV5-1	TRBJ1-1	CASSLAGEGRGTEAFF	TGCGCCAGCAGCTTGGCCGGTGAAGGGAGAGGCACTGAAGCTTTCTTT
.	.	TRBV14	TRBJ1-4	CASSQSTGVNEKLFF	TGTGCCAGCAGCCAATCGACAGGAGTTAATGAAAAACTGTTTTTT
.	.	TRBV6-5	TRBJ1-1	CASSRSFHLNTEAFF	TGTGCCAGCAGCCGGAGTTTCCACCTGAACACTGAAGCTTTCTTT
.	TRBD2	TRBV6-1	TRBJ2-5	CASSDPGLAGQETQYF	TGTGCCAGCAGTGACCCGGGACTAGCGGGGCAAGAGACCCAGTACTTC
once	.	TRBV6-5	TRBJ2-7	CASSYSISGAEQYF	TGTGCCAGCAGTTACTCGATTTCAGGGGCCGAGCAGTACTTC
.	TRBD2	TRBV3-1/TRBV3-2	TRBJ2-7	CASSYGLAGSYEQYF	TGTGCCAGCAGCTACGGACTAGCGGGATCCTACGAGCAGTACTTC
.	TRBD2	TRBV6-5	TRBJ2-7	CASSRLAGEVYEQYF	TGTGCCAGCAGCAGACTAGCGGGAGAAGTTTACGAGCAGTACTTC
.	.	TRBV29-1	TRBJ2-3	CSVEEERESTDTQYF	TGCAGCGTTGAAGAAGAACGGGAGAGCACAGATACGCAGTATTTT
.	.	TRBV30	TRBJ1-2	CAWSGDTDYGYTF	TGTGCCTGGAGTGGGGACACAGACTATGGCTACACCTTC
once	TRBD2	TRBV5-4	TRBJ2-3	CASSFGGSPITDTQYF	TGTGCCAGCAGCTTCGGCGGGAGTCCCATCACAGATACGCAGTATTTT
.	TRBD2	TRBV28	TRBJ2-1	CASSPPRGVTYNEQFF	TGTGCCAGCAGTCCCCCGCGGGGGGTGACCTACAATGAGCAGTTCTTC
.	TRBD1	TRBV5-1	TRBJ2-5	CASSFGQGAMETQYF	TGCGCCAGCAGCTTTGGACAGGGGGCGATGGAGACCCAGTACTTC
once	.	TRBV6-5	TRBJ2-1	CASSLRTTAPFF	TGTGCCAGCAGTTTAAGGACAACAGCGCCGTTCTTC